The rows below give T cell receptor beta chains drawn from one sample of a study of T cell repertoires in cytomegalovirus infection. No antigen has been assigned to these receptors. MiXCR, applied by TCRdb to the reads, yields one record per CDR3 protein. The table has about 700,000 distinct CDR3 sequences, around 35% seen once. The sample in question was cultured PBMCs, obtained from culture after CMV antigen stimulation. These receptors all come from a human donor in good health (CMV status not recorded). Some clones in this sample may be carry-over from other donors' samples. CDR3s include the opening cysteine and the closing phenylalanine or tryptophan. The order of the fields is D gene, V gene, J gene, clone size, CDR3 protein, CDR3 DNA. D genes are given only for firm matches. Not all rows give a size; the values are once, few, many and, for expanded clones, a class.

-	TRBV20-1	TRBJ1-5	-	CSASLGSNQPQHF	TGCAGTGCTAGCCTGGGAAGCAATCAGCCCCAGCATTTT
TRBD2	TRBV7-2	TRBJ2-7	many	CASSLSVAGRGYEQYF	TGTGCCAGCAGCTTATCAGTAGCAGGGAGGGGCTACGAGCAGTACTTC
TRBD2	TRBV6-1	TRBJ2-3	-	CASSRRPDLAADTQYF	TGTGCCAGCAGCCGTAGACCAGACCTAGCGGCAGATACGCAGTATTTT
-	TRBV20-1	TRBJ1-1	-	CSARRSGRNTEAFF	TGCAGTGCTAGGCGCTCAGGGAGGAACACTGAAGCTTTCTTT
TRBD1	TRBV5-8	TRBJ1-2	-	CASSRHGTGRRLTEGYTF	TGTGCCAGCAGCCGACACGGGACAGGGAGGAGGTTAACGGAAGGCTACACCTTC
TRBD1	TRBV19	TRBJ1-4	-	CASTPGTGYNTATNEKLFF	TGTGCCAGTACCCCCGGGACAGGATATAATACTGCAACTAATGAAAAACTGTTTTTT
TRBD1	TRBV6-6	TRBJ2-5	few	CASRIQGAETQYF	TGTGCCAGCAGGATACAGGGGGCAGAGACCCAGTACTTC
-	TRBV6-1	TRBJ1-1	few	CASSEIEMNTEAFF	TGTGCCAGCAGTGAGATAGAAATGAACACTGAAGCTTTCTTT
-	TRBV6-1	TRBJ1-5	-	CASRTGGVDQPQHF	TGTGCCAGCAGGACTGGGGGGGTAGACCAGCCCCAGCATTTT
TRBD1	TRBV7-6	TRBJ2-7	few	CASRIDRGHYYEQYF	TGTGCCAGCAGAATCGACAGGGGGCACTACTACGAGCAGTACTTC
TRBD1	TRBV7-9	TRBJ2-1	-	CASSLVGQGGIYNEQFF	TGTGCCAGCAGCTTAGTGGGACAGGGAGGGATCTACAATGAGCAGTTCTTC
-	TRBV11-2	TRBJ2-5	-	CASSLDPGWGETQYF	TGTGCCAGCAGCTTAGATCCCGGATGGGGGGAGACCCAGTACTTC
-	TRBV7-8	TRBJ2-1	many	CASSLGRNAVNNEQFF	TGTGCCAGCAGCTTAGGAAGGAATGCGGTAAACAATGAGCAGTTCTTC
-	TRBV6-5	TRBJ2-1	-	CASSYLRYNEQFF	TGTGCCAGCAGTTACCTTAGGTACAATGAGCAGTTCTTC
-	TRBV5-6	TRBJ1-2	-	CASSSGAGYTF	TGTGCCAGCAGCTCGGGAGCTGGCTACACCTTC
TRBD2	TRBV11-2	TRBJ2-3	many	CASSPGGVAGDPSTDTQYF	TGTGCCAGCAGCCCAGGAGGGGTAGCGGGAGATCCTAGCACAGATACGCAGTATTTT
-	TRBV6-8	TRBJ1-2	-	CATQWGGGYTF	TGTGCCACCCAGTGGGGGGGTGGCTACACCTTC
TRBD1	TRBV7-2	TRBJ2-7	many	CASSLTPGTGFGEQYF	TGTGCCAGCAGCTTGACACCCGGGACAGGGTTCGGCGAGCAGTACTTC
TRBD1	TRBV19	TRBJ1-1	few	CASTQGAGSFF	TGTGCCAGCACTCAGGGGGCAGGTTCTTTCTTT
-	TRBV5-5	TRBJ2-1	-	CASSLPTGDEQFF	TGTGCCAGCAGCTTACCCACCGGGGATGAGCAGTTCTTC
TRBD2	TRBV29-1	TRBJ2-3	-	CSVGEGLAGFTDTQYF	TGCAGCGTTGGGGAGGGACTAGCGGGATTCACAGATACGCAGTATTTT
-	TRBV12-3/TRBV12-4	TRBJ1-5	-	CASSLFWAEGNQPQHF	TGTGCCAGCAGTTTATTCTGGGCCGAAGGCAATCAGCCCCAGCATTTT
-	TRBV6-5	TRBJ2-2	-	CASSDWPRRNTGELFF	TGTGCCAGCAGTGACTGGCCACGGCGGAACACCGGGGAGCTGTTTTTT
-	TRBV6-1	TRBJ1-2	many	CASTRNRDGYTF	TGTGCCAGCACCAGAAACAGGGATGGCTACACCTTC
-	TRBV7-8	TRBJ2-1	-	CASAVSYNEQFF	TGTGCCAGCGCGGTCTCCTACAATGAGCAGTTCTTC
-	TRBV23-1	TRBJ2-1	-	CASRAREMNEQFF	TGCGCCAGCCGTGCCCGGGAGATGAATGAGCAGTTCTTC
TRBD2	TRBV20-1	TRBJ2-5	-	CSAPGTSQETQYF	TGCAGTGCTCCCGGGACTAGTCAAGAGACCCAGTACTTC
-	TRBV4-1	TRBJ2-7	few	CASSQTLGTNDRQYF	TGCGCCAGCAGCCAAACCCTGGGGACAAACGATCGGCAGTACTTC
-	TRBV20-1	TRBJ1-3	-	CSARRAASGNTIYF	TGCAGTGCTAGACGCGCCGCCTCTGGAAACACCATATATTTT
-	TRBV20-1	TRBJ1-2	-	CSAPTRWGYGYTF	TGCAGTGCCCCTACCCGCTGGGGCTATGGCTACACCTTC
-	TRBV11-2	TRBJ1-3	-	CASSPHYLRGNTIYF	TGTGCCAGCAGCCCCCACTACCTACGGGGAAACACCATATATTTT
TRBD2	TRBV7-3	TRBJ2-1	-	CASSLNGRSYNEQFF	TGTGCCAGCAGCTTAAACGGGAGGTCCTACAATGAGCAGTTCTTC
-	TRBV6-5	TRBJ2-7	-	CASSYRQEGEQYF	TGTGCCAGCAGTTATAGACAGGAGGGCGAGCAGTACTTC
-	TRBV20-1	TRBJ2-7	-	CSAPLVEGAHEQYF	TGCAGTGCTCCCCTAGTGGAGGGGGCCCACGAGCAGTACTTC
-	TRBV7-2	TRBJ1-2	many	CASSLARDYGYTF	TGTGCCAGCAGCTTAGCCAGGGACTATGGCTACACCTTC
-	TRBV4-2	TRBJ2-4	once	CASSQDGTGENIQYF	TGTGCCAGCAGCCAAGATGGGACTGGGGAAAACATTCAGTACTTC
TRBD1	TRBV11-2	TRBJ1-1	-	CASSSLRGLNTEAFF	TGTGCCAGCAGCTCGCTCAGGGGGCTGAACACTGAAGCTTTCTTT
-	TRBV12-3/TRBV12-4	TRBJ1-3	-	CASRGGPSSGNTIYF	TGTGCCAGCAGGGGAGGACCGAGCTCTGGAAACACCATATATTTT
-	TRBV5-1	TRBJ1-3	-	CASTRPEENTIYF	TGCGCCAGCACCCGGCCCGAGGAAAACACCATATATTTT
-	TRBV18	TRBJ1-2	-	CASSPPQGNGYTF	TGTGCCAGCTCACCACCGCAGGGGAATGGCTACACCTTC
-	TRBV7-8	TRBJ2-2	-	CASSLAGVTTGELFF	TGTGCCAGCAGCTTAGCGGGGGTGACCACCGGGGAGCTGTTTTTT
-	TRBV20-1	TRBJ1-1	-	CSARTFVDTEAFF	TGCAGTGCTAGAACCTTTGTGGACACTGAAGCTTTCTTT
-	TRBV7-4	TRBJ2-7	-	CASSFGRRSSYEQYF	TGTGCCAGCAGCTTTGGACGCCGTAGCTCCTACGAGCAGTACTTC
TRBD1	TRBV12-3/TRBV12-4	TRBJ2-1	-	CASRSGTDLYNEQFF	TGTGCCAGCAGGTCCGGGACAGACCTCTACAATGAGCAGTTCTTC
TRBD2	TRBV2	TRBJ2-3	-	CASSGTSGDTQYF	TGTGCCAGCAGTGGGACTAGCGGGGATACGCAGTATTTT
-	TRBV5-4	TRBJ1-1	-	CASSPPGGDGTEAFF	TGTGCCAGCAGCCCCCCCGGGGGGGACGGGACTGAAGCTTTCTTT
-	TRBV7-6	TRBJ1-3	-	CASSLRQGNGNTIYF	TGTGCCAGCAGCTTAAGGCAGGGAAATGGAAACACCATATATTTT
-	TRBV7-8	TRBJ1-4	few	CASVGGTNLNEKLFF	TGTGCCAGTGTTGGGGGGACTAATTTAAATGAAAAACTGTTTTTT
-	TRBV7-4	TRBJ2-4	-	CASSPSAGTDIQYF	TGTGCCAGCAGCCCGAGTGCGGGTACGGACATTCAGTACTTC
-	TRBV7-7	TRBJ2-5	many	CASSIQGGGGQETQYF	TGTGCCAGCAGCATCCAGGGCGGAGGGGGCCAAGAGACCCAGTACTTC
-	TRBV27	TRBJ1-5	few	CASRTQGPYSNQPQHF	TGTGCCAGCCGAACGCAGGGGCCTTATAGCAATCAGCCCCAGCATTTT
TRBD2	TRBV6-2/TRBV6-3	TRBJ2-3	-	CASRHPATSAQYF	TGTGCCAGCAGGCATCCAGCAACTAGCGCGCAGTATTTT
TRBD2	TRBV7-8	TRBJ2-1	-	CASSPGLAGGPFGNEQFF	TGTGCCAGCAGCCCAGGACTAGCGGGAGGGCCATTCGGGAATGAGCAGTTCTTC
-	TRBV2	TRBJ1-2	-	CASSEVDGLFGYTF	TGTGCCAGCAGTGAAGTGGACGGCCTATTTGGCTACACCTTC
-	TRBV27	TRBJ1-1	-	CASTFSGLHTEAFF	TGTGCCAGCACCTTCTCAGGGTTGCACACTGAAGCTTTCTTT
-	TRBV7-9	TRBJ1-1	few	CASSLMANTEAFF	TGTGCCAGCAGCTTAATGGCGAACACTGAAGCTTTCTTT
-	TRBV20-1	TRBJ2-7	few	CSATRQASEQYF	TGCAGTGCTACTCGACAGGCCAGCGAGCAGTACTTC
-	TRBV19	TRBJ2-3	few	CASSISSASLTDTQYF	TGTGCCAGTAGTATCTCCAGCGCCAGTCTCACAGATACGCAGTATTTT